Listed here are 17 T cell receptor beta chains from one sample, sequenced in a study of beta chain features in type 1 diabetes. Study-wide results and limits: When Type 1 diabetes patients were examined, their TCRB CDR3s proved moderately but significantly shorter in all four CD4+ subsets.

These receptors have no known antigen. The authors reverse transcribed all of the isolated RNA, so sequencing captured expressed TCRB transcripts. Measured with immunoSEQ multiplex PCR; TCRdb has only the in-frame clones, and not every one. Of 400,000 or so clones listed, around 12% are singletons. The sequenced material came from naive CD4+ T cells from blood. The receptor source for this set is a young woman with type 1 diabetes.

This clone has just a few counts. The V and J genes are TRBV7-2 and TRBJ2-3; TRBD2 matches at 13 bases. Per the germline V gene, CDR1 is SGHTA and CDR2 is FQGNSA. This CDR3 has 18 amino acids. The junction had 11 bases not matched to a gene; V was cut back by 4 bases and J by 4 bases. This CDR3 is CASSSRTSGRGRADTQYF. The CDR3 DNA is TGTGCCAGCAGCTCGCGGACTAGCGGGAGAGGTCGAGCAGATACGCAGTATTTT.

This rearrangement joins TRBV12-5 to TRBJ1-6; no reliable D call. The ends were cut back, 6 bases at V and 10 bases at J, with 19 bases in the middle. Germline V gives CDR1 LGHNT, CDR2 FRNRAP. CDR3 length: 15 residues. The CDR3 DNA is TGTGCTAGTGGCACCACCGGGTGGTCTGGGTCACCCCTCCACTTT. Amino acid sequence: CASGTTGWSGSPLHF.

This clone appeared a few times. The chain is built from TRBV7-2 and TRBJ2-7; D uncertain. The V and J ends lost 4 bases and 4 bases respectively, with 14 bases between them. The CDR3 is 14 amino acids. Germline V CDR1 and CDR2: SGHTA, FQGNSA. DNA of the CDR3: TGTGCCAGCAGCTACACCGGGTCTGTGTACGAGCAGTACTTC. Translating it yields CASSYTGSVYEQYF. Complete variable domain (other parts from reference TRBV7-2 and TRBJ2-7): GAGVSQSPSNKVTEKGKDVELRCDPISGHTALYWYRQSLGQGLEFLIYFQGNSAPDKSGLPSDRFSAERTGGSVSTLTIQRTQQEDSAVYLCASSYTGSVYEQYFGPGTRLTVT.

This clone has just a few counts. The chain uses TRBV5-6 and TRBJ1-5; tentatively, D is TRBD1 (6 bases). Trimming left V 1 base short and J 1 base short, with 9 bases between. Germline V lookup: CDR1 SGHDT, CDR2 YYEEEE. The CDR3 totals 15 residues. CDR3 sequence reads: CASSLSDRSNQPQHF. The CDR3 bases are TGTGCCAGCAGCTTGTCCGACAGGAGCAATCAGCCCCAGCATTTT.

V is TRBV9 and J is TRBJ1-1, with D perhaps matching TRBD1 (6 bases). The CDR3 runs 14 residues. Germline V lookup: CDR1 SGDLS, CDR2 YYNGEE. Trimming took 8 bases from V and 0 from J, leaving 14 bases between them. The CDR3 protein is CASSGGQLNTEAFF. The CDR3 DNA reads TGTGCCAGTTCCGGGGGGCAGTTGAACACTGAAGCTTTCTTT.

This clone was seen a few times. V gene TRBV4-3 combines with J gene TRBJ2-2; 8 bases align to TRBD1. CDR3 size: 15 residues. Germline V lookup: CDR1 LGHNA, CDR2 YSLEER. Trimming took 3 bases from V and 4 from J; bases not matched to a gene: 4. For the CDR3, the DNA is TGCGCCAGCAGCCATCGGGACAGGAGCACCGGGGAGCTGTTTTTT. It translates to CASSHRDRSTGELFF.

This clone was observed a few times. The chain couples TRBV4-2 to TRBJ2-6; weak D call: TRBD2 (5 bases). V was trimmed by 4 bases and J by 0 bases, leaving 19 bases between them. Per the germline V gene, CDR1 is LGHNA and CDR2 is YNFKEQ. This CDR3 region has 19 residues. The CDR3 DNA follows: TGTGCCAGCAGCCCCCGGGGTATAGCTGTGAGCTCTGGGGCCAACGTCCTGACTTTC. It yields the protein CASSPRGIAVSSGANVLTF.

This clone has more than one count but fewer than ten. The gene calls are TRBV6-1 and TRBJ1-2; D is undetermined. V gave up 8 bases and J gave up 7 bases, with 14 bases separating them. The CDR3 has 12 amino acids. CDR1 and CDR2 (germline): MNHNS, SASEGT. CDR3: CASQWEGGGYTF. CDR3 nucleotide sequence: TGTGCCAGCCAATGGGAAGGAGGTGGCTACACCTTC.

The table lists this clone with a few counts. The chain couples TRBV25-1 to TRBJ2-5; no definite D call. Trimming removed 5 bases at V and 5 bases at J, with 9 bases between. CDR1 MGHDK and CDR2 SYGVNS come from the germline V gene. CDR3 length: 12 amino acids. CDR3 in amino acids: CASSFVSETQYF. CDR3 DNA sequence: TGTGCCAGCAGTTTTGTCAGTGAGACCCAGTACTTC.

The gene calls are TRBV2 and TRBJ2-7, with 13 bases fitting TRBD2. V lost 6 bases, J lost 0 bases, and 5 bases stayed unmatched. This CDR3 is 16 amino acids long. Germline V CDR1 and CDR2: SNHLY, FYNNEI. The CDR3 is CASRGTSGTHSYEQYF. The CDR3 region has the DNA TGTGCCAGCAGAGGGACTAGCGGGACACACTCCTACGAGCAGTACTTC.

This clone was seen a handful of times. J is TRBJ2-5 and V is TRBV9, with 13 positions matching TRBD2. Per germline, CDR1 SGDLS and CDR2 YYNGEE. Trimming took 3 bases from V and 5 from J; bases not matched to a gene: 7. This CDR3 region has 16 residues. CDR3 sequence reads: CASSAGLAGVVETQYF. The CDR3 nucleotides read TGTGCCAGCAGCGCCGGACTAGCGGGAGTGGTGGAGACCCAGTACTTC.

This clone was observed a few times. This chain links TRBV4-3 with TRBJ2-3; D perhaps matches TRBD2 (5 bases). CDR3 length: 15 residues. V was cut by 4 bases and J by 2 bases, with 13 bases left in between. Germline CDR1 reads LGHNA; CDR2 reads YSLEER. The CDR3, as DNA: TGCGCCAGCAGCCTACTAGGACTCCACACAGATACGCAGTATTTT. It specifies CASSLLGLHTDTQYF.

There are a few counts of this clone. The chain employs TRBV5-1 and TRBJ2-1, with 10 bases identical to TRBD2. V shed 5 bases and J 3 bases; nucleotides not matched to a gene: 2. The germline gives CDR1 SGHRS, CDR2 YFSETQ. There are 14 residues in the CDR3. The CDR3 nucleotides are TGCGCCAGCAGACTAGCGGGGAACTACAATGAGCAGTTCTTC. Translating gives CASRLAGNYNEQFF.

The chain is built from TRBV4-3 and TRBJ2-1, with D perhaps matching TRBD2 (6 bases). CDR3 length: 15 residues. CDR1 LGHNA and CDR2 YSLEER come from the germline V gene. Trimming cost V 4 bases and J 12 bases, with 22 bases left between them. The CDR3 here is CASSRLGGDAVGQFF. The CDR3 nucleotides are TGCGCCAGCAGCCGACTTGGCGGGGACGCCGTAGGGCAGTTCTTC.

This clone was observed a handful of times. This chain links TRBV25-1 with TRBJ2-5; D is unclear. V dropped 5 bases and J dropped 2 bases, with 3 bases sitting between them. The CDR3 is 11 residues long. Germline CDR1 reads MGHDK; CDR2 reads SYGVNS. This chain's CDR3 is CASSPQETQYF. The CDR3 DNA sequence: TGTGCCAGCAGTCCACAAGAGACCCAGTACTTC.

The rearrangement joins TRBV6-6 to TRBJ2-5; 7 nucleotides align to TRBD2. This CDR3 has 14 residues. Losses at the gene ends were 6 bases for V and 5 bases for J; bases not matched to a gene: 9. From germline, CDR1 is MNHNY and CDR2 SVGAGI (reference sequence). CDR3 in DNA: TGTGCCAGCAGCTCCCATGCGGGAGAGGAGACCCAGTACTTC. It yields the protein CASSSHAGEETQYF.

V and J are TRBV28 and TRBJ2-1; D remains ambiguous. The germline gives CDR1 MDHEN, CDR2 SYDVKM. CDR3 length: 14 residues. The V end was cut by 7 bases, the J end by 8 bases, with 18 bases between. The CDR3 is CASNQTPLEDEQFF. CDR3 DNA: TGTGCCAGCAATCAAACTCCCCTAGAGGATGAGCAGTTCTTC. The full variable domain, with the rest looked up from reference TRBV28 and TRBJ2-1, is DVKVTQSSRYLVKRTGEKVFLECVQDMDHENMFWYRQDPGLGLRLIYFSYDVKMKEKGDIPEGYSVSREKKERFSLILESASTNQTSMYLCASNQTPLEDEQFFGPGTRLTVL.